These 10 T cell receptor beta chains were sequenced from one sample in a study of T cell changes during pregnancy in multiple sclerosis. Method: immunoSEQ multiplex PCR; TCRdb's copy keeps in-frame clones and lacks some. Counted here are fewer than 15,000 clones, around nine tenths occurring once; the ten biggest clones make up 8.7%. The specimen was CD8+ T cells from peripheral blood mononuclear cells, collected in the first trimester of pregnancy. Receptors originate from a female donor with multiple sclerosis, enrolled in a pregnancy study.

The chain joins TRBV5-6 to TRBJ2-1; no definite D call. The germline gives CDR1 SGHDT, CDR2 YYEEEE. V dropped 3 bases and J dropped 7 bases, with 11 bases sitting between them. The length of the CDR3 is 13 residues. The CDR3 protein is CASSSARRNEQFF. In DNA form, the CDR3 reads TGTGCCAGCAGCTCGGCCCGGCGGAATGAGCAGTTCTTC.

This sequence joins TRBV7-9 and TRBJ1-3, with D possibly TRBD1 on 6 matching bases. CDR1 is SEHNR and CDR2 is FQNEAQ in the germline V gene (reference sequence). The CDR3 contains 15 residues. Between the trimmed V and J ends, which lost 1 base and 1 base, there was a span of 8 bases. CDR3 in DNA: TGTGCCAGCAGCTTAGGGACAGTATCTGGAAACACCATATATTTT. It is translated as CASSLGTVSGNTIYF.

The chain uses TRBV7-9 and TRBJ2-2; 9 positions agree with TRBD2. Germline assignment: CDR1 SEHNR and CDR2 FQNEAQ (reference sequence). V was pared by 0 bases and J by 2 bases, with 10 bases of the junction left unmatched. The CDR3 loop spans 19 amino acids. CDR3 protein: CASSLADAAGGSNTGELFF. CDR3 DNA sequence: TGTGCCAGCAGCTTAGCGGACGCAGCGGGGGGAAGTAACACCGGGGAGCTGTTTTTT.

The chain combines TRBV30 with TRBJ1-2, with 10 bases aligning to TRBD1. V trimming: 0 bases; J trimming: 6 bases; junction bases outside the gene matches: 4. The germline V gene encodes CDR1 GTSNPN and CDR2 SVGIG (reference sequence). The CDR3 covers 14 residues. The CDR3 sequence: CAWSVVGTGDGYTF. In DNA, the CDR3 is TGTGCCTGGAGTGTGGTCGGGACAGGGGATGGCTACACCTTC.

This rearrangement joins TRBV27 to TRBJ2-1, with TRBD2 matching 9 bases. The CDR3 has 14 amino acids. Looked up from germline, CDR1 is MNHEY and CDR2 is SMNVEV (reference sequence). V lost 4 bases to trimming and J lost 8 bases; unmatched junction nucleotides: 6. The CDR3 loop is CASSSGLALHEQFF. Here the CDR3 DNA reads TGTGCCAGCAGTTCGGGACTAGCCCTGCATGAGCAGTTCTTC.

This chain links TRBV21-1 with TRBJ2-1; the table's D call, TRBD1, was not checked against the DNA. TRBV21-1 is flagged as a pseudogene. There are 17 residues in the CDR3. CDR3 loop: CASSKRVTGQGFNEQFF. The CDR3 nucleotides are TGTGCCAGCAGCAAAAGGGTAACGGGACAGGGATTCAATGAGCAGTTCTTC.

The chain uses TRBV29-1 and TRBJ2-5; the match to TRBD2 covers 11 bases. The germline gives CDR1 SQVTM, CDR2 ANQGSEA. The length of the CDR3 is 17 residues. V gave up 7 bases and J gave up 0 bases; unmatched junction bases: 13. The CDR3 DNA is TGCAGCGCCTTTGGGCTAGCGGGGGGCAAGTACCAAGAGACCCAGTACTTC. Its translation: CSAFGLAGGKYQETQYF.

The chain links TRBV6-5 to TRBJ2-5; 14 bases are shared with TRBD2. With 0 bases clipped from V and 4 bases from J, the junction kept 1 base outside the gene matches. Germline V gene sequence: CDR1 MNHEY, CDR2 SVGAGI. This CDR3 region has 16 residues. In nucleotides, the CDR3 is TGTGCCAGCAGTTACTCCGGGACTAGCGGGGGAGAGACCCAGTACTTC. Translating it yields CASSYSGTSGGETQYF.

This chain joins TRBV7-6 and TRBJ2-7; TRBD2 matches at 15 bases. With 5 bases clipped from V and 5 bases from J, the junction kept 7 bases outside the gene matches. Germline V gives CDR1 SGHVS, CDR2 FNYEAQ. CDR3 length: 16 residues. As DNA, the CDR3 is TGTGCCAGCAGCCCTGGACTAGCGGGGGGGCCCCACGAGCAGTACTTC. It specifies CASSPGLAGGPHEQYF.

CDR3 residues: CASSIPGITEAFF. In DNA, the CDR3 is TGTGCCAGTAGTATTCCGGGGATCACTGAAGCTTTCTTT. V and J are TRBV19 and TRBJ1-1; D is undetermined. Germline V gene lookup returns CDR1 LNHDA and CDR2 SQIVND (reference sequence). CDR3 length equals 13 residues. The V and J ends lost 3 bases and 4 bases respectively, with 9 bases between them.